The rows below give T cell receptor beta chains drawn from one sample of a study of blood T cell repertoires in COVID-19. Produced via immunoSEQ multiplex PCR; TCRdb's table is partial and in-frame only. The table includes about 81,000 clones, roughly four fifths detected once. Source material: peripheral blood. These receptors all stem from a human donor in a cohort sampled during active COVID-19. Each CDR3 is given with its conserved first and last residue. Fields, in order: clone size, D gene, V gene, J gene, CDR3 protein, CDR3 DNA. A D gene is named only where the DNA matches it firmly. Clone size is not always given. Where it is, it says once, few, many or a class for expanded clones.

.	TRBD1	TRBV5-5	TRBJ1-6	CASSLGPGGNSPLHF	TGTGCCAGCAGCTTGGGGCCAGGGGGTAATTCACCCCTCCACTTT
.	TRBD1	TRBV4-1	TRBJ2-3	CASSQGWGNRDRVSDTQYF	TGCGCCAGCAGCCAAGGATGGGGAAACCGGGACAGGGTGTCTGATACGCAGTATTTT
.	TRBD1	TRBV3-1/TRBV3-2	TRBJ1-6	CASSRTGTGGGNSPLHF	TGTGCCAGCAGTCGGACCGGGACAGGGGGCGGGAATTCACCCCTCCACTTT
.	.	TRBV9	TRBJ1-1	CASTRVIEDTEAFF	TGTGCCAGTACCCGGGTGATCGAGGACACTGAAGCTTTCTTT
.	.	TRBV10-1	TRBJ1-1	CASQPTVNTEAFF	TGCGCCAGCCAACCGACAGTGAACACTGAAGCTTTCTTT
.	.	TRBV5-5	TRBJ2-7	CASSLAPTGHRGGLEQYF	TGTGCCAGCAGCTTGGCCCCCACGGGGCACAGGGGAGGACTCGAGCAGTACTTC
.	TRBD2	TRBV3-1/TRBV3-2	TRBJ2-3	CASSPSGGGGTDTQYF	TGTGCCAGCAGCCCCTCCGGGGGGGGAGGCACAGATACGCAGTATTTT
.	TRBD2	TRBV11-2	TRBJ2-6	CAWRGGGSSGANVLTF	TGTGCCTGGCGTGGCGGGGGTAGCTCTGGGGCCAACGTCCTGACTTTC
.	.	TRBV3-1/TRBV3-2	TRBJ2-7	CASSPGSYEQYF	TGTGCCAGCAGCCCCGGCTCCTACGAGCAGTACTTC
few	TRBD1	TRBV5-4	TRBJ2-7	CASSFRAGGEQYF	TGTGCCAGCAGCTTCCGTGCAGGGGGCGAGCAGTACTTC
.	TRBD1	TRBV2	TRBJ1-1	CASRAGGITEAFF	TGTGCCAGCAGGGCAGGGGGCATCACTGAAGCTTTCTTT
once	TRBD2	TRBV7-3	TRBJ2-6	CASRTGRGPGANVLTF	TGTGCCAGCAGAACCGGGAGGGGACCTGGGGCCAACGTCCTGACTTTC
.	.	TRBV12-1	TRBJ1-2	CASSFGGGCGYTF	TGTGCCAGCAGCTTTGGAGGGGGCTGTGGCTACACCTTC